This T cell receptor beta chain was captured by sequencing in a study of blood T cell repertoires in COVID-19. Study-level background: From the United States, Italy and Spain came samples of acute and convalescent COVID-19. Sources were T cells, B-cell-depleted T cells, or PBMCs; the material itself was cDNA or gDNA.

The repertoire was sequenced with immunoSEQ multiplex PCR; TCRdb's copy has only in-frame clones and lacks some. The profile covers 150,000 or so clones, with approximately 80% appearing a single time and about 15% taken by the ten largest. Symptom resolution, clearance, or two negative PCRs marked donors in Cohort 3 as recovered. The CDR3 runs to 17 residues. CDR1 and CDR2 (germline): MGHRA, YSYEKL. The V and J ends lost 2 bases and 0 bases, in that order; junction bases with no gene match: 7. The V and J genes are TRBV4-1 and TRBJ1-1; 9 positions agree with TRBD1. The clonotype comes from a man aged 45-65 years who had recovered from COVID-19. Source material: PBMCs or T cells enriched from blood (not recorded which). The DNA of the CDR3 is TGCGCCAGCAGCCAACCGGGACAGGGACGTATGAACACTGAAGCTTTCTTT. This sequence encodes CASSQPGQGRMNTEAFF.